The source of this T cell receptor (beta chain) is a study of cytomegalovirus exposure and HLA in healthy donors. Study-wide results and caveats: The authors listed approximately 160 TCR beta chains as cytomegalovirus-associated.

The J segment lost 1 base and the V segment lost 3 bases, leaving 11 bases of the junction unmatched. The CDR3 loop spans 18 amino acids. Germline V gene sequence: CDR1 SGHDT, CDR2 YYEEEE. The PCR employed 60 Vbeta primers together with 13 Jbeta primers. Measured with immunoSEQ multiplex PCR; TCRdb has only the in-frame clones, and not every one. The data contain 150,000 to 200,000 clones, 75% to 80% of them singletons. This clone turned up a few times. Its antigen is unknown. V is TRBV5-6 and J is TRBJ1-4, with 8 bases lining up with TRBD1. The receptor was derived from a woman aged 40 to 49 in good health and CMV-seronegative. The sample taken for sequencing was PBMCs. The CDR3 spells CASSYLTGVFGTNEKLFF. CDR3 nucleotides: TGTGCCAGCAGCTATCTGACAGGGGTATTTGGAACTAATGAAAAACTGTTTTTT.